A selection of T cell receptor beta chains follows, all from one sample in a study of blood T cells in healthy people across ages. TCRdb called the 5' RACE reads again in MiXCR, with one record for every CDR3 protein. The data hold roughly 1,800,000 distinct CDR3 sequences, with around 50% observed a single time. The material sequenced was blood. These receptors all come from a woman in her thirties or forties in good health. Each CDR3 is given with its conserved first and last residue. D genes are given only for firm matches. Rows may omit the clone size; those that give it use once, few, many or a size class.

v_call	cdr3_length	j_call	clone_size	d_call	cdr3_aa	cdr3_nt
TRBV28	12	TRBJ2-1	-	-	CASSLYFGEQFF	TGTGCCAGCAGTTTGTATTTCGGTGAGCAGTTCTTC
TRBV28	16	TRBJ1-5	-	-	CASSLWETRSNQPQHF	TGTGCCAGCAGTTTATGGGAGACTAGGAGCAATCAGCCCCAGCATTTT
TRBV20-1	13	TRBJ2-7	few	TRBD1	CSASLDRSYEQYF	TGCAGTGCTAGCTTGGACAGGTCGTACGAGCAGTACTTC
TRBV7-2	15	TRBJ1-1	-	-	CASSRQVGDGTEAFF	TGTGCCAGCAGCCGTCAAGTGGGGGACGGGACTGAAGCTTTCTTT
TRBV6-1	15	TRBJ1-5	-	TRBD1	CASSTRQGSAQPQHF	TGTGCCAGCAGTACCCGACAGGGTTCGGCGCAGCCCCAGCATTTT
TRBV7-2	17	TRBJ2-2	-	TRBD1	CASSLVGQGLNTGELFF	TGTGCCAGCAGCTTGGTGGGACAGGGGCTTAACACCGGGGAGCTGTTTTTT
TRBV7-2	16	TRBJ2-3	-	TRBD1	CASSSGQGAKADTQYF	TGTGCCAGCAGCTCGGGACAGGGGGCTAAGGCAGATACGCAGTATTTT
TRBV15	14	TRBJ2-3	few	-	CATSEGYSTDTQYF	TGTGCCACCAGCGAAGGGTATTCGACAGATACGCAGTATTTT
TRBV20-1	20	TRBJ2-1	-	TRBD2	CSATRGLAGGPSRERDEQFF	TGCAGTGCCACTAGGGGACTAGCGGGGGGTCCTAGTCGTGAAAGGGATGAGCAGTTCTTC
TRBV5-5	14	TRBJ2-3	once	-	CASSPEGVPDTQYF	TGTGCCAGCAGCCCTGAGGGGGTTCCAGATACGCAGTATTTT
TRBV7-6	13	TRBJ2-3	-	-	CASSPYDSDTQYF	TGTGCCAGCAGCCCATACGACTCAGATACGCAGTATTTT
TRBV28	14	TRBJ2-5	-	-	CASSFCPVLETQYF	TGTGCCAGCAGTTTTTGTCCAGTTCTAGAGACCCAGTACTTC
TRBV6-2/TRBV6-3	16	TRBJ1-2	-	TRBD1	CASRTRQGYSDYGYTF	TGTGCCAGCAGAACCAGACAGGGGTATTCTGACTATGGCTACACCTTC
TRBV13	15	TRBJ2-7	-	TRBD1	CASSLGGTGHYEQYF	TGTGCCAGCAGCTTAGGAGGGACAGGGCACTACGAGCAGTACTTC
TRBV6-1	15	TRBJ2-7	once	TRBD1	CASSVSDRLSYEQYF	TGTGCCAGCAGTGTATCGGACAGGCTTTCCTACGAGCAGTACTTC
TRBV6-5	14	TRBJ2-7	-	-	CASSYSPVSYEQYF	TGTGCCAGCAGTTACTCCCCGGTTAGTTACGAGCAGTACTTC
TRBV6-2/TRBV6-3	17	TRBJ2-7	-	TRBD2	CASSPDLGLAGVYEQYF	TGTGCCAGCAGTCCCGACCTTGGACTAGCGGGAGTCTACGAGCAGTACTTC
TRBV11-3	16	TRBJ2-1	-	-	CASSLNGAEPYNEQFF	TGTGCCAGCAGCTTAAATGGGGCGGAACCCTACAATGAGCAGTTCTTC
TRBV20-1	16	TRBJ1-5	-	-	CSASRPTGRGDQPQHF	TGCAGTGCTAGTCGACCCACAGGGCGGGGGGATCAGCCCCAGCATTTT
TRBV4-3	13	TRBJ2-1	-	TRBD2	CASSQDPSGEQFF	TGCGCCAGCAGCCAAGACCCTAGCGGTGAGCAGTTCTTC